The 30 T cell receptor beta chains below come from one sample, sequenced in a study of cytotoxic CD8 clonotypes in ibrutinib-treated CLL. Measured with immunoSEQ multiplex PCR; TCRdb has only the in-frame clones, and not every one. The table lists some 81,000 clones, around 75% of them singletons. Sequences were derived from PBMCs, sampled after 12 months of ibrutinib treatment. These receptors were taken from a human donor with chronic lymphocytic leukemia.

The rearrangement joins TRBV11-2 to TRBJ2-7; TRBD1 agrees at 7 bases. CDR3 length equals 14 residues. Per germline, CDR1 SGHAT and CDR2 FQNNGV. V trimming: 4 bases; J trimming: 2 bases; junction bases outside the gene matches: 5. The CDR3 nucleotides are TGTGCCAGCAGCTCCCAGGGGACAGCCTACGAGCAGTACTTC. It codes for CASSSQGTAYEQYF.

The V and J genes are TRBV5-4 and TRBJ2-2; D gene uncertain. The CDR3 length is 14 residues. CDR1 is SGHNT and CDR2 is YYREEE in the germline V gene (reference sequence). The V gene lost 0 bases and the J gene lost 1 base, with 4 bases spanning the gap. The DNA for the CDR3 is TGTGCCAGCAGCTTGGGACAGAACACCGGGGAGCTGTTTTTT. It specifies CASSLGQNTGELFF.

The rearrangement joins TRBV27 to TRBJ1-2, with D maybe TRBD1 (5 bases). The germline gives CDR1 MNHEY, CDR2 SMNVEV (reference sequence). V lost 6 bases and J 8 bases, leaving 19 bases between the germline ends. The CDR3 has 14 amino acids. CDR3 loop: CASRAAGPGSGYTF. In DNA form, the CDR3 reads TGTGCCAGCAGAGCGGCGGGGCCGGGTTCGGGCTACACCTTC.

This clone was seen a handful of times. The rearrangement uses TRBV15 and TRBJ1-1, with a possible D match to TRBD1 (5 bases). CDR3 length: 13 amino acids. Germline CDR1 reads LNHNV; CDR2 reads YYDKDF (reference sequence). Trimming shortened V by 4 bases and J by 5 bases, and 11 bases separated the two germline ends. Written as DNA, the CDR3 is TGTGCCACCAGCACAATTGGGGGTACTGAAGCTTTCTTT. It encodes CATSTIGGTEAFF.

J is TRBJ2-1 and V is TRBV2, with 7 bases matching TRBD1. V shed 0 bases and J 5 bases; nucleotides not matched to a gene: 4. Per the germline V gene, CDR1 is SNHLY and CDR2 is FYNNEI. This CDR3 has 15 amino acids. The CDR3 DNA reads TGTGCCAGCAGTGAAGCCCTGGGACAGCACAATGAGCAGTTCTTC. Translation: CASSEALGQHNEQFF.

The table lists this clone with a count of one. The chain recombines TRBV9 with TRBJ1-5; TRBD1 might be the D (6 bases). Germline V gene sequence: CDR1 SGDLS, CDR2 YYNGEE. V gave up 1 base and J gave up 3 bases, with 11 bases separating them. The CDR3 totals 15 residues. The CDR3 DNA follows: TGTGCCAGCAGCGTATCAGGGGCCAACAATCAGCCCCAGCATTTT. The encoded protein is CASSVSGANNQPQHF.

In its sample, this clone was seen a few times. V usage is TRBV18 and J usage is TRBJ1-1; D unresolved. CDR3 length: 12 residues. Between the trimmed V and J ends, which lost 5 bases and 0 bases, there was a span of 4 bases. Germline V lookup: CDR1 KGHSH, CDR2 LQKENI. In DNA, the CDR3 is TGTGCCAGCTCAGTCATGAACACTGAAGCTTTCTTT. Its translation: CASSVMNTEAFF.

V is TRBV6-6 and J is TRBJ1-5, with 9 bases aligning to TRBD1. Germline V gene lookup returns CDR1 MNHNY and CDR2 SVGAGI (reference sequence). Trimming took 6 bases from V and 4 from J; bases not matched to a gene: 7. This CDR3 comprises 15 residues. For the CDR3, the DNA is TGTGCCAGCAGGGAGGAGACAGGGGGAAATCAGCCCCAGCATTTT. As protein: CASREETGGNQPQHF.

This chain joins TRBV7-9 and TRBJ2-1; 7 nucleotides match TRBD2. The germline CDR1 and CDR2 sequences are SEHNR and FQNEAQ (reference sequence). The V and J ends lost 7 bases and 4 bases, in that order; junction bases with no gene match: 10. The CDR3 has 15 amino acids. CDR3 residues: CASTRGTIQYNEQFF. Written as DNA, the CDR3 is TGTGCCAGCACCAGAGGGACTATCCAATACAATGAGCAGTTCTTC.

The V and J genes are TRBV19 and TRBJ2-1; D is ambiguous. Germline-derived CDR1 and CDR2 are LNHDA and SQIVND (reference sequence). V dropped 6 bases and J dropped 8 bases, with 17 bases sitting between them. The CDR3 loop spans 14 amino acids. The CDR3 region is CASSPWAARHEQFF. The CDR3, as DNA: TGTGCCAGTAGCCCGTGGGCAGCCCGCCATGAGCAGTTCTTC.

The chain couples TRBV7-6 to TRBJ1-1; the D is unclear. The CDR3 sequence is 15 residues long. Trimming removed 5 bases from V and 0 bases from J, with 13 bases in between. Germline lookup yields CDR1 SGHVS and CDR2 FNYEAQ. CDR3 sequence (DNA): TGTGCCAGCAGCCCAGAGGTCAGGTTGAACACTGAAGCTTTCTTT. Encoded protein: CASSPEVRLNTEAFF.

This rearrangement joins TRBV5-1 to TRBJ2-7; TRBD1 agrees at 10 bases. This CDR3 contains 15 residues. Trimming removed 4 bases from V and 2 bases from J; junction bases left unmatched: 6. Germline values: CDR1 SGHRS, CDR2 YFSETQ. The CDR3 bases are TGCGCCAGCAGCGGGAGGACAGGGGGACCCTACGAGCAGTACTTC. Its protein is CASSGRTGGPYEQYF.

The rearrangement uses TRBV7-9 and TRBJ2-1, with a weak D call TRBD2 (6 bases). Trimming cost V 5 bases and J 8 bases, with 16 bases left between them. Germline CDR1 SEHNR, CDR2 FQNEAQ (reference sequence). The CDR3 spans 14 residues. CDR3 region: CASSRPTSLDEQFF. CDR3 bases: TGTGCCAGCAGCCGACCCACTAGCCTAGATGAGCAGTTCTTC.

This clone was seen many times. Within the sample, other DNA sequences also encode this same CDR3. The chain joins TRBV19 to TRBJ1-1, with 7 bases matching TRBD1. After removal of 6 bases from V and 4 bases from J, the junction contained 8 bases not matched to a gene. Germline V gene data show CDR1 as LNHDA and CDR2 as SQIVND (reference sequence). The CDR3 contains 14 residues. CDR3 amino acids: CASRDRPLGTEAFF. The CDR3 DNA sequence: TGTGCCAGTAGGGACAGGCCCTTGGGCACTGAAGCTTTCTTT.

A single count supports this clone. V is TRBV5-6 and J is TRBJ2-5, with TRBD1 matching over 7 bases. V was clipped by 4 bases and J by 1 base; unmatched bases: 4. Per the germline V gene, CDR1 is SGHDT and CDR2 is YYEEEE. The CDR3 has 14 amino acids. The CDR3 sequence is CASSPDRVQETQYF. The CDR3 nucleotides read TGTGCCAGCAGCCCCGACAGGGTCCAAGAGACCCAGTACTTC. Complete variable domain (other parts from reference TRBV5-6 and TRBJ2-5): DAGVTQSPTHLIKTRGQQVTLRCSPKSGHDTVSWYQQALGQGPQFIFQYYEEEERQRGNFPDRFSGHQFPNYSSELNVNALLLGDSALYLCASSPDRVQETQYFGPGTRLLVL.

This chain joins TRBV30 and TRBJ1-4, with TRBD1 identical over 8 bases. Germline CDR1 GTSNPN, CDR2 SVGIG (reference sequence). The CDR3 consists of 15 residues. With V trimmed by 3 bases and J by 7 bases, 10 bases remained unmatched. Here the CDR3 DNA reads TGTGCCTGGAGAGCACAAACAGGGGGTACTGAAAAACTGTTTTTT. Its protein product is CAWRAQTGGTEKLFF. Full variable domain (rest looked up from reference TRBV30 and TRBJ1-4): SQTIHQWPATLVQPVGSPLSLECTVEGTSNPNLYWYRQAAGRGLQLLFYSVGIGQISSEVPQNLSASRPQDRQFILSSKKLLLSDSGFYLCAWRAQTGGTEKLFFGSGTQLSVL.

The chain couples TRBV4-1 to TRBJ2-5; no clear D. CDR1 and CDR2 from the germline V gene are MGHRA and YSYEKL. There are 14 residues in the CDR3. V gave up 0 bases and J gave up 2 bases, with 7 bases separating them. The CDR3 DNA sequence: TGCGCCAGCAGCCAAGATAACCATCAAGAGACCCAGTACTTC. It specifies CASSQDNHQETQYF.

V and J are TRBV19 and TRBJ1-5, with TRBD1 matching over 7 bases. Germline trimming cut 10 bases from V and 4 bases from J; bases unmatched to any gene: 7. CDR3 size: 13 residues. Germline V CDR1 and CDR2: LNHDA, SQIVND (reference sequence). The CDR3 protein is CATRTGWNQPQHF. The CDR3 nucleotides read TGTGCCACCAGGACAGGTTGGAATCAGCCCCAGCATTTT.

The J gene is TRBJ2-1, the V gene TRBV9; D is possibly TRBD2 (7 bases). Germline values: CDR1 SGDLS, CDR2 YYNGEE. V lost 3 bases and J 9 bases, leaving 13 bases between the germline ends. The CDR3 sequence is 13 residues long. The CDR3 region is CASSGPGEGEQFF. The CDR3 DNA is TGTGCCAGCAGCGGGCCAGGGGAGGGTGAGCAGTTCTTC.

The CDR3, as DNA: TGTGCCAGCAGCTTAGTCACTAGCGGGGGTAGGGATACGCAGTATTTT. Translated: CASSLVTSGGRDTQYF. V and J are TRBV7-2 and TRBJ2-3; TRBD2 matches 11 bases. The CDR3 totals 16 residues. V lost 1 base, J lost 6 bases, and 6 bases stayed unmatched. CDR1 and CDR2 (germline): SGHTA, FQGNSA.

This chain joins TRBV10-3 and TRBJ2-2; the match to TRBD1 covers 9 bases. Germline-derived CDR1 and CDR2 are ENHRY and SYGVKD. The CDR3 spans 15 residues. The V gene end was trimmed by 6 bases and the J gene end by 6 bases; junction bases not matched to a gene: 8. CDR3 region: CAISPGTGRPGELFF. The DNA for the CDR3 is TGTGCCATCAGCCCCGGGACAGGGAGGCCCGGGGAGCTGTTTTTT.

The V call is TRBV4-3, the J call TRBJ2-1; 9 bases are a match to TRBD1. Trimming at V came to 6 bases and at J to 6 bases, leaving 6 bases not matched to a gene. The germline CDR1 and CDR2 sequences are LGHNA and YSLEER. The CDR3 is 14 amino acids. The CDR3 loop reads CASRQGQGGNEQFF. The DNA for the CDR3 is TGCGCCAGCAGGCAGGGACAGGGTGGCAATGAGCAGTTCTTC.

V and J are TRBV5-1 and TRBJ1-3; D gene ambiguous. The V gene lost 3 bases and the J gene lost 0 bases, with 7 bases spanning the gap. CDR1 and CDR2 from the germline V gene are SGHRS and YFSETQ. This CDR3 is 14 amino acids long. CDR3: CASSSGSSGNTIYF. CDR3 DNA: TGCGCCAGCAGCTCCGGGAGCTCTGGAAACACCATATATTTT.

The V and J genes are TRBV13 and TRBJ2-1; TRBD2 aligns across 13 bases. This CDR3 has 17 amino acids. In germline, CDR1 is PRHDT, CDR2 FYEKMQ (reference sequence). J was trimmed by 3 bases and V by 5 bases; bases with no gene match: 7. CDR3 DNA: TGTGCCAGCAGCCCACGGACTAGCGGGAGACTCTACAATGAGCAGTTCTTC. It yields the protein CASSPRTSGRLYNEQFF.

This clone turned up a few times. The chain has TRBV5-8 and TRBJ2-5; 8 bases fit TRBD2. The V segment lost 0 bases and the J segment 5 bases; nucleotides outside the gene matches: 3. The CDR3 loop spans 14 amino acids. CDR1 and CDR2 from the germline V gene are SGHTS and YDEGEE. This chain's CDR3 is CASSLASGRETQYF. The CDR3, as DNA: TGTGCCAGCAGCTTGGCTAGCGGGCGGGAGACCCAGTACTTC.

There are a few counts of this clone. J is TRBJ1-4 and V is TRBV7-9; the D is unclear. Trimming stripped 1 base from V and 4 bases from J, with 10 bases between. In germline, CDR1 is SEHNR, CDR2 FQNEAQ (reference sequence). This CDR3 region has 15 residues. The CDR3 nucleotides are TGTGCCAGCAGCTTAGATGTGGGAAATAATGAAAAACTGTTTTTT. Protein product: CASSLDVGNNEKLFF.

In DNA form, the CDR3 reads TGTGCCAGCAGCCAAGAAATAGGGACGGGGAATGAAAAACTGTTTTTT. Translating gives CASSQEIGTGNEKLFF. V usage is TRBV4-2 and J usage is TRBJ1-4, with D perhaps matching TRBD1 (5 bases). The V gene lost 0 bases and the J gene lost 5 bases, with 13 bases spanning the gap. The germline gives CDR1 LGHNA, CDR2 YNFKEQ. This CDR3 is built from 16 residues.

The CDR3 spells CASSQGVQGGTEAFF. CDR3 DNA: TGCGCCAGCAGCCAAGGAGTTCAGGGGGGGACTGAAGCTTTCTTT. The chain joins TRBV4-3 to TRBJ1-1; the match to TRBD1 covers 7 bases. Germline V gene data show CDR1 as LGHNA and CDR2 as YSLEER. This CDR3 has 15 residues. V lost 1 base and J lost 5; bases outside the gene matches: 7.

The CDR3 is CASSEGWGDYGYTF. The CDR3 DNA reads as TGTGCCAGCAGTGAGGGGTGGGGGGACTATGGCTACACCTTC. The gene calls are TRBV6-1 and TRBJ1-2; the D gene is possibly TRBD1 (5 bases). The length of the CDR3 is 14 residues. With 3 bases removed from V and 3 bases from J, the gap between germline ends came to 11 bases. CDR1 is MNHNS, CDR2 SASEGT, per germline.

V and J are TRBV7-2 and TRBJ2-5; D gene ambiguous. CDR3 length equals 14 residues. Germline V gene sequence: CDR1 SGHTA, CDR2 FQGNSA. Trimming shortened V by 5 bases and J by 2 bases, and 12 bases separated the two germline ends. This chain's CDR3 is CASSPEYVQETQYF. CDR3 DNA sequence: TGTGCCAGCAGCCCTGAATACGTACAAGAGACCCAGTACTTC. Full variable domain (outside the CDR3, taken from reference TRBV7-2 and TRBJ2-5): GAGVSQSPSNKVTEKGKDVELRCDPISGHTALYWYRQSLGQGLEFLIYFQGNSAPDKSGLPSDRFSAERTGGSVSTLTIQRTQQEDSAVYLCASSPEYVQETQYFGPGTRLLVL.